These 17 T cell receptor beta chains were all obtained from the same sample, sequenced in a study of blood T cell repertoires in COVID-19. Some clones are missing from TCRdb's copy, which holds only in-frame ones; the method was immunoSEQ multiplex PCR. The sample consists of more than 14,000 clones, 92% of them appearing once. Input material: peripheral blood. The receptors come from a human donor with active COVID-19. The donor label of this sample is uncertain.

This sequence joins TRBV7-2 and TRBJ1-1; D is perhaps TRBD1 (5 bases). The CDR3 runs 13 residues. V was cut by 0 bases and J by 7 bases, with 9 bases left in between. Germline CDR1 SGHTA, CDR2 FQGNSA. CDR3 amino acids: CASSLAGGNEAFF. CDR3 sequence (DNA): TGTGCCAGCAGCTTAGCGGGGGGAAATGAAGCTTTCTTT.

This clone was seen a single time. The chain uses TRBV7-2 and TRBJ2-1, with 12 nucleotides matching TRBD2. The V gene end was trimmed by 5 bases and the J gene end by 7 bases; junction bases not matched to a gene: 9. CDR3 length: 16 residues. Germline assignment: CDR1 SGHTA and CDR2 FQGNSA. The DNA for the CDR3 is TGTGCCAGCAGCGGAGCTAGCGGGGGGGCCTTGAATGAGCAGTTCTTC. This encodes CASSGASGGALNEQFF.

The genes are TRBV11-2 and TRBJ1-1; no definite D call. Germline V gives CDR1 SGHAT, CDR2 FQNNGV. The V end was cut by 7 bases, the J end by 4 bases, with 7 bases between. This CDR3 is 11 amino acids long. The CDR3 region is CASTLRTEAFF. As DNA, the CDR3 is TGTGCCAGCACTCTACGCACTGAAGCTTTCTTT.

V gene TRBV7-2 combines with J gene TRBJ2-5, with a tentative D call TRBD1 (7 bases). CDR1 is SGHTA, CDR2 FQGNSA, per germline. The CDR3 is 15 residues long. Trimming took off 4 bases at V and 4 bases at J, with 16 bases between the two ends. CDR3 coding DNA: TGTGCCAGCAGCTCTCGGACAGGAGCGGGAGAGACCCAGTACTTC. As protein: CASSSRTGAGETQYF.

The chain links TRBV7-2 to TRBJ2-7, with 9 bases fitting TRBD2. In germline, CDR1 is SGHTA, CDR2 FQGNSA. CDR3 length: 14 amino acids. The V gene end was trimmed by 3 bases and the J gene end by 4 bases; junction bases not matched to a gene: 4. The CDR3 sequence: CASSFSGGAYEQYF. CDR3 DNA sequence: TGTGCCAGCAGCTTTAGCGGGGGTGCGTACGAGCAGTACTTC.

CDR3 DNA sequence: TGCGCCAGCAGCTTGGTGGCTAGCGGGGCTCAAGAGACCCAGTACTTC. Translated: CASSLVASGAQETQYF. This sequence joins TRBV5-1 and TRBJ2-5, with 9 bases identical to TRBD2. Germline V CDR1 and CDR2: SGHRS, YFSETQ. Trimming removed 0 bases from V and 2 bases from J; junction bases left unmatched: 5. The CDR3 runs 16 residues.

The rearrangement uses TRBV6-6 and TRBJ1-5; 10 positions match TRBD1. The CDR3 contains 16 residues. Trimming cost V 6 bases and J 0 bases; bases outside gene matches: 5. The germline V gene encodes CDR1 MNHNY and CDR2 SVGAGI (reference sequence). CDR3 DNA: TGTGCCAGCAGGGACAGGGGGTGGAATAGCAATCAGCCCCAGCATTTT. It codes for CASRDRGWNSNQPQHF.

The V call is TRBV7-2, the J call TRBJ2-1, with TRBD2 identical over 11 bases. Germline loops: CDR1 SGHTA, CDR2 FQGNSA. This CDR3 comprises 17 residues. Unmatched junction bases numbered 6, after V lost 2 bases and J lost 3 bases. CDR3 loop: CASSLLAGGPYYNEQFF. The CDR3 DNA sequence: TGTGCCAGCAGCTTATTAGCGGGGGGGCCTTACTACAATGAGCAGTTCTTC.

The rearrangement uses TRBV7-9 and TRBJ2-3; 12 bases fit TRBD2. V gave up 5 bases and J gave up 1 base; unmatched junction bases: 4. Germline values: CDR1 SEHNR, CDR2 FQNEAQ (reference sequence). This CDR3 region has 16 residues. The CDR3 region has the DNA TGTGCCAGCAGCCCCGGACTAGCGGGACGCACAGATACGCAGTATTTT. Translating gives CASSPGLAGRTDTQYF.

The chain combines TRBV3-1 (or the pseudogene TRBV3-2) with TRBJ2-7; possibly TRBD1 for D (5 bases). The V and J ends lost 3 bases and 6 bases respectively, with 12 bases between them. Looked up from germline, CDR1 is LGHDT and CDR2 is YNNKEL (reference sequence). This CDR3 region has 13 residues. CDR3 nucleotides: TGTGCCAGCAGCCACCAAAGTAGGGGCGAGCAGTACTTC. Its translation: CASSHQSRGEQYF.

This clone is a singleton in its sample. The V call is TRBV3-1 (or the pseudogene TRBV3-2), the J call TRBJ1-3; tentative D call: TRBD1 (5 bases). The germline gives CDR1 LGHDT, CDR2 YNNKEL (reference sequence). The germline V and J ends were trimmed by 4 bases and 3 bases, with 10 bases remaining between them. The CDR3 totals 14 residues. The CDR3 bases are TGTGCCAGCAGCCTCCAGCAGGGTGGAAACACCATATATTTT. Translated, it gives CASSLQQGGNTIYF.

DNA for the CDR3: TGTGCCAGCAGCTCGGGACAGGGGGCGACCTATGGCTACACCTTC. Translation: CASSSGQGATYGYTF. The V gene is TRBV7-2, the J gene TRBJ1-2; 12 nucleotides match TRBD1. With 4 bases clipped from V and 4 bases from J, the junction kept 4 bases outside the gene matches. The CDR3 is made up of 15 amino acids. CDR1 and CDR2 from the germline V gene are SGHTA and FQGNSA.

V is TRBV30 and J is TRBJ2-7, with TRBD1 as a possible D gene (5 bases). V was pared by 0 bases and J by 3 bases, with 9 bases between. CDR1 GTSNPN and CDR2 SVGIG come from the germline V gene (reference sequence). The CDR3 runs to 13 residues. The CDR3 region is CAWSVSGNYEQYF. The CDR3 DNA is TGTGCCTGGAGTGTATCAGGGAACTACGAGCAGTACTTC. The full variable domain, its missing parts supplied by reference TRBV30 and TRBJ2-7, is SQTIHQWPATLVQPVGSPLSLECTVEGTSNPNLYWYRQAAGRGLQLLFYSVGIGQISSEVPQNLSASRPQDRQFILSSKKLLLSDSGFYLCAWSVSGNYEQYFGPGTRLTVT.

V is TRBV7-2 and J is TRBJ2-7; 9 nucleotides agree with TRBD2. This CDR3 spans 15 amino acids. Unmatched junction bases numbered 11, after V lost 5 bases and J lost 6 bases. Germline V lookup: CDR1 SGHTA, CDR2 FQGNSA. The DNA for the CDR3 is TGTGCCAGCAGCCCATCCCGCGGGAGGGCAGGCGAGCAGTACTTC. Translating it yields CASSPSRGRAGEQYF.

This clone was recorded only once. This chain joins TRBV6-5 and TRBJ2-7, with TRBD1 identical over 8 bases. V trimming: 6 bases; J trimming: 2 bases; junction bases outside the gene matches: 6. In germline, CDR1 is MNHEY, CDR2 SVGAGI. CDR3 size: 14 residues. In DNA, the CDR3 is TGTGCCAGCAGAGACAGGGGCCTTCCCTACGAGCAGTACTTC. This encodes CASRDRGLPYEQYF.

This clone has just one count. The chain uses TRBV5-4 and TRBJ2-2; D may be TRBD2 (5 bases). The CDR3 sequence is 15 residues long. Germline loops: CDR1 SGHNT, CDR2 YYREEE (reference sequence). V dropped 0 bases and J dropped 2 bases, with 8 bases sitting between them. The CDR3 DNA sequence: TGTGCCAGCAGCTTGGGGAGGACCAACACCGGGGAGCTGTTTTTT. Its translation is CASSLGRTNTGELFF.

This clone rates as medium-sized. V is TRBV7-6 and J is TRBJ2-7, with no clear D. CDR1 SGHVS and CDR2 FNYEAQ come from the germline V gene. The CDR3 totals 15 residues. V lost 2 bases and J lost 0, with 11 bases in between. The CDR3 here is CASSLFSLTSYEQYF. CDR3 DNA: TGTGCCAGCAGCTTATTTTCCCTAACCTCCTACGAGCAGTACTTC.